These 30 T cell receptor beta chains were all obtained from the same sample, sequenced in a study of blood T cell repertoires in COVID-19 (dated by TCRdb to 2018 to 2020). Libraries were built with the immunoSEQ multiplex PCR assay. Imported from immuneACCESS, the table was reduced by TCRdb to in-frame sequences with V and J called. These copies leave out some clones; in studies compared against another copy, an unresolved V gene accounts for under half, and the cause of the remainder is not known. Present in this sample are more than 200,000 clones, over 75% of which were seen just once. The ten largest clonotypes hold roughly 7.2% of the sample. The sequenced material came from PBMCs or T cells enriched from blood (not recorded which). These receptors were collected from a man aged 25-45 years in a cohort exposed to, infected with or recovered from COVID-19 (not recorded which).

The chain joins TRBV5-1 to TRBJ2-5, with 12 bases aligning to TRBD2. Germline V gene sequence: CDR1 SGHRS, CDR2 YFSETQ. The CDR3 loop spans 18 amino acids. After removal of 0 bases from V and 5 bases from J, the junction contained 11 bases not matched to a gene. The CDR3 DNA reads as TGCGCCAGCAGCTTGGCCGCGAGACTAGCGGGAGTCAGCGAGACCCAGTACTTC. This encodes CASSLAARLAGVSETQYF.

This chain links TRBV5-1 with TRBJ2-7; D is perhaps TRBD1 (6 bases). The V gene's germline CDR1 is SGHRS and CDR2 YFSETQ. CDR3 length: 14 amino acids. V lost 5 bases and J lost 0, with 12 bases in between. The DNA of the CDR3 is TGCGCCAGCAGAAGGGACACTCCCTCCTACGAGCAGTACTTC. Amino acid sequence: CASRRDTPSYEQYF.

The V call is TRBV7-2, the J call TRBJ2-1, with TRBD2 matching over 7 bases. After removal of 11 bases from V and 7 bases from J, the junction contained 11 bases not matched to a gene. The CDR3 spans 13 residues. Germline CDR1 and CDR2: SGHTA and FQGNSA. The DNA for the CDR3 is TGTGCCGGGGGGGAGGGCCTAAGGAATGAGCAGTTCTTC. Translating gives CAGGEGLRNEQFF.

This clone was seen at least ten times. The chain couples TRBV10-3 to TRBJ1-5; D not certain. Trimming pared 3 bases from V and 4 bases from J, leaving 13 bases between. This CDR3 has 15 residues. Germline V gene data show CDR1 as ENHRY and CDR2 as SYGVKD. The CDR3 sequence is CAISDASAENQPQHF. The CDR3 region has the DNA TGTGCCATCAGTGATGCGTCGGCGGAAAATCAGCCCCAGCATTTT.

The chain links TRBV24-1 to TRBJ2-6; D remains ambiguous. The CDR3 is made up of 15 amino acids. CDR1 and CDR2 (germline): KGHDR, SFDVKD. V lost 6 bases to trimming and J lost 4 bases, with 12 bases between them. The CDR3 protein is CATSSIGSGANVLTF. For the CDR3, the DNA is TGTGCCACCAGTTCCATCGGTTCCGGGGCCAACGTCCTGACTTTC.

This clone occurred a few times. The chain recombines TRBV6-4 with TRBJ2-3; D uncertain. V was pared by 5 bases and J by 1 base, with 13 bases between. Germline loops: CDR1 MRHNA, CDR2 SNTAGT. The CDR3 covers 15 residues. DNA of the CDR3: TGTGCCAGCAGTCCGGTTGCCGCTGGCACAGATACGCAGTATTTT. This encodes CASSPVAAGTDTQYF.

The CDR3 DNA follows: TGCGCCAGCAGCCCCCCCCTCCCGGGGGGTGTCACTGAAGCTTTCTTT. It encodes CASSPPLPGGVTEAFF. This chain connects TRBV4-1 to TRBJ1-1; a possible D gene is TRBD1 (5 bases). Trimming took off 4 bases at V and 4 bases at J, with 19 bases between the two ends. In germline, CDR1 is MGHRA, CDR2 YSYEKL. This CDR3 region has 16 residues.

The rearrangement joins TRBV7-3 to TRBJ2-3, with TRBD1 identical over 9 bases. CDR1 SGHTA and CDR2 FQGTGA come from the germline V gene. CDR3 length: 15 residues. V shed 4 bases, J shed 3 bases, and the junction held 5 bases outside the gene matches. CDR3 in amino acids: CASSSTGGATDTQYF. The CDR3 coding sequence is TGTGCCAGCAGCTCGACAGGGGGAGCGACAGATACGCAGTATTTT.

V usage is TRBV11-2 and J usage is TRBJ2-7; the match to TRBD1 covers 8 bases. Germline V gives CDR1 SGHAT, CDR2 FQNNGV. This CDR3 is 14 amino acids long. The trim removed 5 bases at V and 6 bases at J, leaving 9 bases unmatched. The CDR3 DNA reads TGTGCCAGCAGCCCAACCTCGGACAGGGCCGAGCAGTACTTC. Its translation is CASSPTSDRAEQYF.

This chain links TRBV2 with TRBJ1-1, with a weak D call TRBD1 (6 bases). Germline V gives CDR1 SNHLY, CDR2 FYNNEI. V lost 7 bases and J 4 bases, leaving 10 bases between the germline ends. The CDR3 covers 12 residues. CDR3 residues: CASNARGTEAFF. The CDR3 coding sequence is TGTGCCAGCAACGCCAGGGGCACTGAAGCTTTCTTT.

The table lists this clone with a few counts. The genes are TRBV19 and TRBJ2-2, with 10 bases that match TRBD1. There are 15 residues in the CDR3. V gave up 4 bases and J gave up 6 bases; unmatched junction bases: 5. The V gene's germline CDR1 is LNHDA and CDR2 SQIVND (reference sequence). This chain's CDR3 is CASSRGTGASGELFF. The CDR3 DNA sequence: TGTGCCAGTAGTAGGGGGACAGGGGCCTCCGGGGAGCTGTTTTTT. Using reference TRBV19 and TRBJ2-2 for the parts outside the CDR3, the full variable domain is DGGITQSPKYLFRKEGQNVTLSCEQNLNHDAMYWYRQDPGQGLRLIYYSQIVNDFQKGDIAEGYSVSREKKESFPLTVTSAQKNPTAFYLCASSRGTGASGELFFGEGSRLTVL.

The chain combines TRBV27 with TRBJ2-3, with 9 positions matching TRBD1. This CDR3 contains 17 residues. J gave up 5 bases and V 2 bases, and 11 bases lay outside the gene matches. Germline CDR1 and CDR2: MNHEY and SMNVEV (reference sequence). The CDR3 DNA is TGTGCCAGCAGTTTAGACTTAACCGGGACAGGGATAGATACGCAGTATTTT. Its translation is CASSLDLTGTGIDTQYF.

The chain employs TRBV3-1 (or the pseudogene TRBV3-2) and TRBJ1-1; D remains unclear. Trimming left V 4 bases short and J 1 base short, with 10 bases between. CDR3 size: 14 residues. In germline, CDR1 is LGHDT, CDR2 YNNKEL (reference sequence). CDR3 DNA sequence: TGTGCCAGCAGCCCCGTGGGCAAGAACACTGAAGCTTTCTTT. Encoded protein: CASSPVGKNTEAFF.

The DNA for the CDR3 is TGTGCCAGCAGTCAATCCCGGGACAGGGCCTACGAGCAGTACTTC. This translates into CASSQSRDRAYEQYF. The rearrangement joins TRBV28 to TRBJ2-7; 9 nucleotides match TRBD1. Germline V gene data show CDR1 as MDHEN and CDR2 as SYDVKM. Trimming at V came to 5 bases and at J to 2 bases, leaving 7 bases not matched to a gene. This CDR3 is built from 15 residues.

The chain's CDR3 is CASSLGASHSNQPQHF. The CDR3 nucleotides are TGTGCCAGCAGTTTAGGGGCATCCCATAGCAATCAGCCCCAGCATTTT. The chain combines TRBV28 with TRBJ1-5, with D perhaps TRBD1 (5 bases). V dropped 2 bases and J dropped 0 bases, with 11 bases sitting between them. Germline V lookup: CDR1 MDHEN, CDR2 SYDVKM. The CDR3 totals 16 residues. Combining the CDR3 with reference TRBV28 and TRBJ1-5 gives the whole variable domain DVKVTQSSRYLVKRTGEKVFLECVQDMDHENMFWYRQDPGLGLRLIYFSYDVKMKEKGDIPEGYSVSREKKERFSLILESASTNQTSMYLCASSLGASHSNQPQHFGDGTRLSIL.

This clone was recorded only once. This chain joins TRBV4-1 and TRBJ1-4; no reliable D call. Germline values: CDR1 MGHRA, CDR2 YSYEKL. The V and J ends lost 6 bases and 8 bases respectively, with 19 bases between them. The CDR3 consists of 15 residues. The CDR3 region is CASSPQANRGEKLFF. The DNA for the CDR3 is TGCGCCAGCAGTCCCCAGGCGAACCGAGGGGAAAAACTGTTTTTT.

V is TRBV7-9 and J is TRBJ2-7; D remains unclear. Trimming pared 5 bases from V and 5 bases from J, leaving 10 bases between. CDR1 and CDR2 (germline): SEHNR, FQNEAQ (reference sequence). CDR3 size: 12 residues. The CDR3 loop is CASSPVAHEQYF. The CDR3 DNA follows: TGTGCCAGCAGCCCCGTGGCCCACGAGCAGTACTTC.

The chain combines TRBV19 with TRBJ2-7; weak D call: TRBD1 (5 bases). V lost 4 bases and J lost 2, with 12 bases in between. CDR1 is LNHDA and CDR2 is SQIVND in the germline V gene (reference sequence). This CDR3 comprises 14 residues. The CDR3 nucleotides are TGTGCCAGTAGTAAGTCGAGACAGACCTACGAGCAGTACTTC. This codes for CASSKSRQTYEQYF.

This sequence joins TRBV3-1 (or the pseudogene TRBV3-2) and TRBJ2-7; 8 bases agree with TRBD2. V gave up 4 bases and J gave up 2 bases; unmatched junction bases: 13. The CDR3 length is 17 residues. Germline V gene data show CDR1 as LGHDT and CDR2 as YNNKEL (reference sequence). Written as DNA, the CDR3 is TGTGCCAGCAGCCTACAAGCAGCGGGAGCAGGGCCCTACGAGCAGTACTTC. Translated: CASSLQAAGAGPYEQYF.

This clone was detected ten times or more. The rearrangement links TRBV28 to TRBJ2-7; no clear D gene. Germline V gene lookup returns CDR1 MDHEN and CDR2 SYDVKM. Trimming removed 7 bases from V and 3 bases from J, with 10 bases in between. There are 12 residues in the CDR3. The CDR3 nucleotides read TGTGCCAGCAAGGAGCAAAACTACGAGCAGTACTTC. Translation gives CASKEQNYEQYF.

The rearrangement joins TRBV6-5 to TRBJ2-7; possible D gene TRBD1, 5 bases. This CDR3 has 11 amino acids. CDR1 and CDR2 (germline): MNHEY, SVGAGI. V was cut by 8 bases and J by 10 bases, with 15 bases left in between. CDR3 amino acids: CASRERGAQYF. The CDR3, as DNA: TGTGCCAGCCGCGAGCGTGGGGCCCAGTACTTC.

The J gene is TRBJ1-5, the V gene TRBV19; possibly TRBD1 for D (6 bases). Germline V gives CDR1 LNHDA, CDR2 SQIVND (reference sequence). CDR3 length equals 14 residues. V lost 4 bases, J lost 4 bases, and 11 bases lay in between. The CDR3 spells CASSKGQSNQPQHF. CDR3 DNA: TGTGCCAGTAGTAAAGGACAGAGTAATCAGCCCCAGCATTTT. Supplemented by reference TRBV19 and TRBJ1-5, the full variable domain reads DGGITQSPKYLFRKEGQNVTLSCEQNLNHDAMYWYRQDPGQGLRLIYYSQIVNDFQKGDIAEGYSVSREKKESFPLTVTSAQKNPTAFYLCASSKGQSNQPQHFGDGTRLSIL.

In its sample, this clone was seen once. J is TRBJ1-5 and V is TRBV27, with D perhaps matching TRBD1 (6 bases). CDR1 and CDR2 (germline): MNHEY, SMNVEV (reference sequence). This CDR3 comprises 14 residues. Trimming shortened V by 5 bases and J by 4 bases, and 12 bases separated the two germline ends. The CDR3 DNA reads TGTGCCAGCAGTCCCAGGACAGTTAATCAGCCCCAGCATTTT. Its translation is CASSPRTVNQPQHF.

The CDR3 sequence: CASSIGPMNTEAFF. Written as DNA, the CDR3 is TGCGCCAGCAGCATCGGTCCAATGAACACTGAAGCTTTCTTT. The chain couples TRBV5-1 to TRBJ1-1; no clear D. Between the trimmed V and J ends, which lost 4 bases and 0 bases, there was a span of 10 bases. Germline V gene data show CDR1 as SGHRS and CDR2 as YFSETQ. This CDR3 region has 14 residues.

V and J are TRBV15 and TRBJ1-1, with D uncertain. This CDR3 is 15 amino acids long. Germline CDR1 reads LNHNV; CDR2 reads YYDKDF (reference sequence). Trimming cost V 0 bases and J 1 base, with 9 bases left between them. CDR3 coding DNA: TGTGCCACCAGCAGAGATAATGCGGGGAACACTGAAGCTTTCTTT. Translation: CATSRDNAGNTEAFF. The full variable domain, with the rest looked up from reference TRBV15 and TRBJ1-1, is DAMVIQNPRYQVTQFGKPVTLSCSQTLNHNVMYWYQQKSSQAPKLLFHYYDKDFNNEADTPDNFQSRRPNTSFCFLDIRSPGLGDTAMYLCATSRDNAGNTEAFFGQGTRLTVV.

The rearrangement uses TRBV7-2 and TRBJ2-5, with 8 nucleotides matching TRBD2. The CDR3 covers 15 residues. Germline trimming cut 7 bases from V and 5 bases from J; bases unmatched to any gene: 12. CDR1 and CDR2 from the germline V gene are SGHTA and FQGNSA. The CDR3 DNA reads TGTGCCAGCACCCGATATCCCGGGGGGGTCGAGACCCAGTACTTC. Its translation is CASTRYPGGVETQYF.

The genes are TRBV5-6 and TRBJ1-1; 8 positions match TRBD1. Germline values: CDR1 SGHDT, CDR2 YYEEEE. The V segment lost 2 bases and the J segment 4 bases; nucleotides outside the gene matches: 1. The CDR3 runs 13 residues. The CDR3 DNA reads TGTGCCAGCAGCTTAACAGGGGGCACTGAAGCTTTCTTT. This codes for CASSLTGGTEAFF.

The CDR3 DNA follows: TGCGCCAGCGGAAGGGACAGCATCACGAACACTGAAGCTTTCTTT. Protein: CASGRDSITNTEAFF. The chain uses TRBV5-1 and TRBJ1-1, with 7 positions matching TRBD1. Germline assignment: CDR1 SGHRS and CDR2 YFSETQ. The CDR3 is 15 amino acids. The J segment lost 1 base and the V segment lost 7 bases, leaving 10 bases of the junction unmatched.

The chain links TRBV28 to TRBJ2-7; maybe TRBD2 (6 bases). The CDR3 contains 14 residues. V shed 6 bases and J shed 7 bases, with 19 bases lying between them. In germline, CDR1 is MDHEN, CDR2 SYDVKM. DNA of the CDR3: TGTGCCAGCAGGGAAACCGGGAGTTCGCAAGAGCAGTACTTC. Translated, it gives CASRETGSSQEQYF. The complete variable domain, with remaining parts taken from reference TRBV28 and TRBJ2-7, reads DVKVTQSSRYLVKRTGEKVFLECVQDMDHENMFWYRQDPGLGLRLIYFSYDVKMKEKGDIPEGYSVSREKKERFSLILESASTNQTSMYLCASRETGSSQEQYFGPGTRLTVT.

The genes are TRBV15 and TRBJ1-4, with D possibly TRBD1 on 5 matching bases. Trimming took 1 base from V and 11 from J, leaving 11 bases between them. This CDR3 has 13 residues. From germline, CDR1 is LNHNV and CDR2 YYDKDF (reference sequence). The CDR3 here is CATSRVSGDKLFF. The DNA for the CDR3 is TGTGCCACCAGCAGAGTCAGCGGGGACAAACTGTTTTTT. The full variable domain, completed using reference TRBV15 and TRBJ1-4, is DAMVIQNPRYQVTQFGKPVTLSCSQTLNHNVMYWYQQKSSQAPKLLFHYYDKDFNNEADTPDNFQSRRPNTSFCFLDIRSPGLGDTAMYLCATSRVSGDKLFFGSGTQLSVL.